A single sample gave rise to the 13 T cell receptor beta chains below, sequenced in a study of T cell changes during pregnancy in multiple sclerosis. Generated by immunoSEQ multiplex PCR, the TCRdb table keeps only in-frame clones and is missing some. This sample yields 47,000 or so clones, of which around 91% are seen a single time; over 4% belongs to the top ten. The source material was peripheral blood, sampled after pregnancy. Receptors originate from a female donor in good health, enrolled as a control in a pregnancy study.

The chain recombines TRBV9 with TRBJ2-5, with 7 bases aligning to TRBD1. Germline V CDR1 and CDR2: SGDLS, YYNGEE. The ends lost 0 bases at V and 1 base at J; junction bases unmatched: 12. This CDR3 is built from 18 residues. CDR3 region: CASSVDREGAYPQETQYF. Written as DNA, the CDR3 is TGTGCCAGCAGCGTAGATCGTGAGGGGGCTTACCCCCAAGAGACCCAGTACTTC.

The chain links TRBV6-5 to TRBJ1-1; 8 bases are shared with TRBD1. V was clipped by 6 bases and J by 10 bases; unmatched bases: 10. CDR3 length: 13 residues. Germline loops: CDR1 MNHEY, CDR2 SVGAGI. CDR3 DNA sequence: TGTGCCAGCAGATCCGACCGACAGGGGCGAGCTTTCTTT. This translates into CASRSDRQGRAFF.

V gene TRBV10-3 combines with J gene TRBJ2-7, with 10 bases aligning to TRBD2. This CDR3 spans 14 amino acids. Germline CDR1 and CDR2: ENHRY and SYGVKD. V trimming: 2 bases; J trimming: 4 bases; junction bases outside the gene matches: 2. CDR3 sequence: CAISELLAGYEQYF. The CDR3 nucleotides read TGTGCCATCAGTGAGCTACTAGCGGGGTACGAGCAGTACTTC.

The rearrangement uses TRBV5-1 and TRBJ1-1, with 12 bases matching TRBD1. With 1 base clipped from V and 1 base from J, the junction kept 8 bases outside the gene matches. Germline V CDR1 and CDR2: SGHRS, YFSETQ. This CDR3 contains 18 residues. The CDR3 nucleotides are TGCGCCAGCAGCTTGAGTATGGGACAGGGGGCGAAGAACACTGAAGCTTTCTTT. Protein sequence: CASSLSMGQGAKNTEAFF.

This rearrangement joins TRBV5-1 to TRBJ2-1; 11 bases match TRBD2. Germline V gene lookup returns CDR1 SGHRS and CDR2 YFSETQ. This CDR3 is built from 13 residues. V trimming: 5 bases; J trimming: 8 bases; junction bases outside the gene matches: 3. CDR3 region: CASRRTSGYEQFF. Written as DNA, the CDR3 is TGCGCCAGCAGACGGACTAGCGGGTATGAGCAGTTCTTC.

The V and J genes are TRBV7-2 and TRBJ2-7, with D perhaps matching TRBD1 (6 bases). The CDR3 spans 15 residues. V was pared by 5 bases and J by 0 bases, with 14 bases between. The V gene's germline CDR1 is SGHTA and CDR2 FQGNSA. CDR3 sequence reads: CASSPEQGYSYEQYF. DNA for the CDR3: TGTGCCAGCAGCCCAGAACAGGGTTACTCCTACGAGCAGTACTTC.

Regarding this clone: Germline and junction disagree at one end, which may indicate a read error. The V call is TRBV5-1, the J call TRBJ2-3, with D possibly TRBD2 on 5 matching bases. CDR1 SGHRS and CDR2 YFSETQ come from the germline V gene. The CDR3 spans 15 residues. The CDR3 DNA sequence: TGCGCCAGCAGCGGTAGCGCCCCTAGCACAGATACGCATTATTTT. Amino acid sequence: CASSGSAPSTDTHYF.

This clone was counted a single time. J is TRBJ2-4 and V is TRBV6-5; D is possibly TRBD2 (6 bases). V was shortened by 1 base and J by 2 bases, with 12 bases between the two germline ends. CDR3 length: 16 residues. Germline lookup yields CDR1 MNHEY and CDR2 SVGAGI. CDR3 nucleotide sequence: TGTGCCAGCAGTTACTTCGCGGGGAGCTCCAAAAACATTCAGTACTTC. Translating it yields CASSYFAGSSKNIQYF.

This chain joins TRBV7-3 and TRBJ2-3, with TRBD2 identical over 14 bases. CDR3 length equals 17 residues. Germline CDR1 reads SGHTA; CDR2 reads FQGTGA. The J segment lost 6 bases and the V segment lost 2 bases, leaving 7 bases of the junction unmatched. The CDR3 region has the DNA TGTGCCAGCAGCTTACGTGGGACTAGCGGGAGTGCGGATACGCAGTATTTT. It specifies CASSLRGTSGSADTQYF. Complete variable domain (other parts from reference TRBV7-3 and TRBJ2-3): GAGVSQTPSNKVTEKGKYVELRCDPISGHTALYWYRQSLGQGPEFLIYFQGTGAADDSGLPNDRFFAVRPEGSVSTLKIQRTERGDSAVYLCASSLRGTSGSADTQYFGPGTRLTVL.

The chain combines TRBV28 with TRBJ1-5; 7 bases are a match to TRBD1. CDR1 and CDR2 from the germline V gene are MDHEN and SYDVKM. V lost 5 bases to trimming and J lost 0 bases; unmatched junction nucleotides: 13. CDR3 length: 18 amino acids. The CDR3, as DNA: TGTGCCAGCAGTCCATTGGGGGACAGTACCTATAGCAATCAGCCCCAGCATTTT. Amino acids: CASSPLGDSTYSNQPQHF.

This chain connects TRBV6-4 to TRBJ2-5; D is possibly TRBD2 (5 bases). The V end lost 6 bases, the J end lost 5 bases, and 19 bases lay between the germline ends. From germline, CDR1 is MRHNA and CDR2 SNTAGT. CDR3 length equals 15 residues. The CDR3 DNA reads TGTGCCAGCAGCAGAGAGGGCGGTGCTGGGGAGACCCAGTACTTC. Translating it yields CASSREGGAGETQYF.

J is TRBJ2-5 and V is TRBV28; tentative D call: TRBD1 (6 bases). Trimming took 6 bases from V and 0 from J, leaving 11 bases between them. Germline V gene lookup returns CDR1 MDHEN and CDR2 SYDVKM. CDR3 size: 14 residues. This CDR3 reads CASSGTPYQETQYF. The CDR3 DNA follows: TGTGCCAGCAGCGGGACACCGTACCAAGAGACCCAGTACTTC.

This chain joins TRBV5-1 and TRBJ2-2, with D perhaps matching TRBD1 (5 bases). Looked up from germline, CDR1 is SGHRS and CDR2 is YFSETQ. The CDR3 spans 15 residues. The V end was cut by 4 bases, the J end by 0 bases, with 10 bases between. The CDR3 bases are TGCGCCAGCAGCCACGGACACTCGAACACCGGGGAGCTGTTTTTT. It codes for CASSHGHSNTGELFF. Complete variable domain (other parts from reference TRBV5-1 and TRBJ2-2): KAGVTQTPRYLIKTRGQQVTLSCSPISGHRSVSWYQQTPGQGLQFLFEYFSETQRNKGNFPGRFSGRQFSNSRSEMNVSTLELGDSALYLCASSHGHSNTGELFFGEGSRLTVL.